The sequence of this T cell receptor (beta chain) was determined in a study of shared clonotypes between healthy human individuals. Data came from immunoSEQ multiplex PCR; TCRdb stores just in-frame clones and leaves some out. This table holds around 580,000 clones, roughly 98% found once. The naive CD8 population came from CD45RO-negative cells selected for CCR7, without terminally differentiated effector memory CD45RA+ cells. Sequencing was done on a sample of naive CD8+ T cells sorted from blood. The sequence was collected from a man aged 25-45 years in good health.

The CDR3 DNA follows: TGTGCCAGCAGCTCATACGGAGGAACTAGCGGACAACCCTACGAGCAGTACTTC. Its translation is CASSSYGGTSGQPYEQYF. The rearrangement links TRBV9 to TRBJ2-7; the match to TRBD2 covers 8 bases. The CDR3 length is 18 residues. The trim removed 4 bases at V and 2 bases at J, leaving 17 bases unmatched. The V gene's germline CDR1 is SGDLS and CDR2 YYNGEE.